This TCR beta chain derives from a study of T-cell memory formation after mild COVID-19. Study-level information: Largely donor-specific sequence clusters came from a couple of donors.

This CDR3 spans 15 amino acids. V shed 2 bases and J shed 4 bases, with 11 bases lying between them. TCRdb fed the 5' RACE reads into MiXCR, producing one record per CDR3 protein. The sample carries 550,000 to 600,000 distinct CDR3 sequences, about a fifth recorded once. The source material was PBMCs or a T cell subset sorted from them (not recorded which). The sequence was collected from an adult woman who had mild COVID-19 (a few samples of this study predate the infection). Cell type and time point are not known. The J gene is TRBJ2-2, the V gene TRBV12-3 or TRBV12-4; TRBD2 is a possible D gene (6 bases). CDR3 region: CASSLLGGGTGELFF. As DNA, the CDR3 is TGTGCCAGCAGTTTATTGGGAGGCGGCACCGGGGAGCTGTTTTTT.